This T cell receptor (beta chain) appears in the sequencing data of a study of blood T cell repertoires in COVID-19. Study summary: COVID-19 samples, acute and convalescent, were from the United States, Italy and Spain. Nucleic acid was either cDNA or gDNA, and it came from T cells, B-cell-depleted T cells, or PBMCs.

Trimming pared 1 base from V and 7 bases from J, leaving 7 bases between. Germline V gives CDR1 MNHEY, CDR2 SMNVEV (reference sequence). This CDR3 spans 13 amino acids. Data came from immunoSEQ multiplex PCR; TCRdb stores just in-frame clones and leaves some out. The sample has 150,000 to 200,000 clones; about 89% are singletons. This clonotype was sampled from a man in his 60s with acute or convalescent COVID-19. The sample comprised peripheral blood. The V gene is TRBV27, the J gene TRBJ2-2; unclear D gene. The CDR3: CASSLFQDGELFF. The CDR3 DNA is TGTGCCAGCAGTTTATTTCAGGACGGGGAGCTGTTTTTT.